This TCR beta chain was obtained from a study of identical twins. Study-level points and caveats: Insertion counts were lower in abundant cord blood beta clonotypes, a trend that memory repertoires did not show. The degree of excess twin sharing was weaker in beta out-of-frame sequences.

One entry per CDR3 protein results from TCRdb running MiXCR on the 5' RACE reads. The repertoire holds fewer than 250,000 distinct CDR3 sequences, about 7.3% seen once, with around 3.4% in the top ten. CDR3 length equals 17 residues. CDR1 is DFQATT, CDR2 SNEGSKA, per germline (reference sequence). This clonotype appeared a few times. Antigen specificity is unknown. A read error may account for a junction end that differs from germline. Another study also made use of these data, one on yellow fever vaccine responses in identical twins.

The sample comprised memory (CD45RO+) T cells sorted from blood. The rearrangement links TRBV20-1 to TRBJ1-2; D is undetermined. The sequence derives from a woman aged 18 to 35 in good health. CDR3 loop: CCARDPPREGSTYGYTF. The CDR3 DNA sequence: TGCTGTGCTAGAGACCCCCCCCGTGAAGGGTCCACATATGGCTACACCTTC.